This TCR beta chain is drawn from a study of T cells in Graves' hyperthyroidism and ophthalmopathy. The TCR beta CDR3 regions underwent amplification using RNA transcripts as the source. HTBI primers were the set used in a first-round RT-PCR of the TCR CDR3. TCRdb independently ran MiXCR on the multiplex PCR reads; one entry per CDR3 protein. The sample yields roughly 180,000 distinct CDR3 sequences, about 9.4% seen once. This clonotype has a count of ten or more. Trimming cost V 0 bases and J 9 bases, with 15 bases left between them. CDR3 length: 16 residues. The study excluded patients with uncontrolled infection, other autoimmune disease, pregnancy or lactation. The PBMCs had their origin in 10 ml of fresh peripheral blood.

The receptor comes from a woman between 18 and 29 years old with Graves' hyperthyroidism that later progressed to Graves' ophthalmopathy. This chain connects TRBV12-3 or TRBV12-4 to TRBJ1-6, with no clear D. Sequencing was performed on blood. The CDR3: CASSLAPGVRASPLHF. The CDR3 bases are TGTGCCAGCAGTTTAGCGCCCGGGGTTAGAGCTTCACCCCTCCACTTT.